The 12 T cell receptor beta chains reported below all come from one sample, sequenced in a study of control samples from healthy donors and cancer patients. Data came from immunoSEQ multiplex PCR; TCRdb stores just in-frame clones and leaves some out. The profile shows under 70,000 clones, roughly 95% of them singletons. Sequencing used blood. The receptors were gathered from a woman younger than 30 in good health.

The rearrangement links TRBV6-2 or TRBV6-3 to TRBJ1-1; D ambiguous. There are 12 residues in the CDR3. The ends were cut back, 4 bases at V and 8 bases at J, with 11 bases in the middle. The V gene's germline CDR1 is MNHEY and CDR2 SVGEGT. Here the CDR3 DNA reads TGTGCCAGCAGTTTGTACAGCCAAGAAGCTTTCTTT. Translating it yields CASSLYSQEAFF.

J is TRBJ2-7 and V is TRBV6-2 or TRBV6-3; D gene unclear. The CDR3 runs 11 residues. With 5 bases removed from V and 1 base from J, the gap between germline ends came to 3 bases. CDR1 is MNHEY, CDR2 SVGEGT, per germline. As DNA, the CDR3 is TGTGCCAGCAGTACTTCCTACGAGCAGTACTTC. Its translation: CASSTSYEQYF.

The J gene is TRBJ1-4, the V gene TRBV2; D remains unclear. The CDR3 contains 14 residues. V lost 6 bases and J lost 4, with 12 bases in between. Germline values: CDR1 SNHLY, CDR2 FYNNEI. CDR3 nucleotides: TGTGCCAGCAGAATCCGGGCGAGTAATGAAAAACTGTTTTTT. This translates into CASRIRASNEKLFF.

Only one count was recorded for this clone. This chain uses TRBV6-5 with TRBJ2-1, with TRBD2 matching 9 bases. CDR3 size: 15 residues. The germline V gene has CDR1 MNHEY and CDR2 SVGAGI. The V segment lost 6 bases and the J segment 2 bases; nucleotides outside the gene matches: 5. CDR3 region: CASSRTSVAYNEQFF. CDR3 nucleotides: TGTGCCAGCAGCCGGACTAGCGTGGCCTACAATGAGCAGTTCTTC.

This rearrangement joins TRBV18 to TRBJ1-5, with 7 bases lining up with TRBD1. The CDR3 is made up of 15 amino acids. The trim removed 5 bases at V and 4 bases at J, leaving 8 bases unmatched. Germline CDR1 and CDR2: KGHSH and LQKENI. The CDR3, as DNA: TGTGCCAGCTCAGACTCGGGACAGCCAAATCAGCCCCAGCATTTT. Residues: CASSDSGQPNQPQHF.

This clone showed up just once. This chain connects TRBV13 to TRBJ1-4; no clear D gene. The V gene's germline CDR1 is PRHDT and CDR2 FYEKMQ (reference sequence). Trimming stripped 3 bases from V and 8 bases from J, with 10 bases between. The CDR3 has 13 residues. The CDR3 DNA sequence: TGTGCCAGCAGCTTCAGTCTCCGGGAAAAACTGTTTTTT. It encodes CASSFSLREKLFF.

The V and J genes are TRBV3-1 (or the pseudogene TRBV3-2) and TRBJ2-7; D gene unclear. The V end lost 2 bases, the J end lost 2 bases, and 7 bases lay between the germline ends. The CDR3 has 13 amino acids. Looked up from germline, CDR1 is LGHDT and CDR2 is YNNKEL (reference sequence). The CDR3 loop reads CASSQNGPYEQYF. The CDR3 DNA reads TGTGCCAGCAGCCAAAACGGACCCTACGAGCAGTACTTC.

The rearrangement uses TRBV5-6 and TRBJ1-2; 7 bases agree with TRBD1. Germline V CDR1 and CDR2: SGHDT, YYEEEE. This CDR3 is 15 amino acids long. V was clipped by 7 bases and J by 4 bases; unmatched bases: 13. The CDR3 sequence: CASANWRGLTYGYTF. As DNA, the CDR3 is TGTGCCAGCGCGAATTGGAGGGGGCTTACCTATGGCTACACCTTC.

A single count supports this clone. This chain joins TRBV30 and TRBJ1-4; 7 bases agree with TRBD1. Germline CDR1 is GTSNPN and CDR2 is SVGIG (reference sequence). V shed 0 bases, J shed 16 bases, and the junction held 8 bases outside the gene matches. The CDR3 length is 12 residues. The DNA for the CDR3 is TGTGCCTGGAGTGTCCCGACAGGGCGGCCGTTTTTT. Translating gives CAWSVPTGRPFF.

The chain joins TRBV5-4 to TRBJ1-1, with 8 bases matching TRBD1. Trimming at V came to 4 bases and at J to 12 bases, leaving 26 bases not matched to a gene. Germline lookup yields CDR1 SGHNT and CDR2 YYREEE (reference sequence). The CDR3 is 18 residues long. The CDR3: CASSHSRDRRPSAELSFF. The DNA for the CDR3 is TGTGCCAGCAGCCATTCCCGGGACAGGCGACCGAGTGCAGAGCTTTCTTTCTTT.

The V gene is TRBV28, the J gene TRBJ2-7; D perhaps matches TRBD2 (5 bases). Germline assignment: CDR1 MDHEN and CDR2 SYDVKM. This CDR3 comprises 14 residues. Trimming cost V 6 bases and J 2 bases, with 14 bases left between them. The chain's CDR3 is CASSPPGKAYEQYF. The DNA for the CDR3 is TGTGCCAGCAGCCCCCCCGGGAAGGCCTACGAGCAGTACTTC.

The gene calls are TRBV4-3 and TRBJ1-2; 8 bases align to TRBD1. The CDR3 loop spans 15 amino acids. From germline, CDR1 is LGHNA and CDR2 YSLEER. Trimming took 4 bases from V and 3 from J; bases not matched to a gene: 7. In DNA, the CDR3 is TGCGCCAGCAGCCCTGGACAGGGAGTAGACTATGGCTACACCTTC. Translation: CASSPGQGVDYGYTF.